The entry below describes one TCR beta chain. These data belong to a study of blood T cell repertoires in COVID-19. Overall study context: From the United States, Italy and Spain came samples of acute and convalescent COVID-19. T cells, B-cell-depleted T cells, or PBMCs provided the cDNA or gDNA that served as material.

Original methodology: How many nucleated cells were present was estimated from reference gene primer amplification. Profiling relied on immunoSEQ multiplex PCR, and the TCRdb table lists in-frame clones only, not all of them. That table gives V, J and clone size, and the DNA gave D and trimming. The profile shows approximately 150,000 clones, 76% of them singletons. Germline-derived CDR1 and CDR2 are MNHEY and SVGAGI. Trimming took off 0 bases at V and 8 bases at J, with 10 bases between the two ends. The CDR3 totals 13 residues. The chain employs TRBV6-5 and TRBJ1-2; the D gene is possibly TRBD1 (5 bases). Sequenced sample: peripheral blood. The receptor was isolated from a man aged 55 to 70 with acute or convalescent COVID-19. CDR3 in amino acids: CASSYSTPGGYTF. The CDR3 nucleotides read TGTGCCAGCAGTTACTCCACCCCAGGGGGCTACACCTTC.